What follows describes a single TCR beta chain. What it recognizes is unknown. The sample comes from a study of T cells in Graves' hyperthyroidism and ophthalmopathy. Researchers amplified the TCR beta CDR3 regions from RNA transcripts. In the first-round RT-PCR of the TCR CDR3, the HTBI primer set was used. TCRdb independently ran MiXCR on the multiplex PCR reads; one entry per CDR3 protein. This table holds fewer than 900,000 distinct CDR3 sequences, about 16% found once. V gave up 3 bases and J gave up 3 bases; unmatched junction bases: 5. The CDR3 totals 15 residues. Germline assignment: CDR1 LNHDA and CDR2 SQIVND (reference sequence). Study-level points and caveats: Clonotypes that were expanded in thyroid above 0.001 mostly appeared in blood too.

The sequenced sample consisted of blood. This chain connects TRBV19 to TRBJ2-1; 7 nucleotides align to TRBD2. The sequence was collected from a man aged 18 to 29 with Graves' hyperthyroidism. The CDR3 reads CASSISSSGYNEQFF. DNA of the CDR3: TGTGCCAGTAGTATTTCGTCTAGCGGCTACAATGAGCAGTTCTTC.